This T cell receptor (beta chain) originates from a study of T cell repertoires in cytomegalovirus infection (dated by TCRdb to about 2019). Broadly, across the study: The peptide stimulations were aimed at well-studied HLA-B-restricted epitopes as well as recently identified HLA-C-restricted CMV epitopes, whose presentation resists viral immunomodulation. Donor HLA type was relevant to the analysis, because carriage of CMV infection together with the matching HLA type was indicated by public TCR beta signatures.

Sequencing used an Illumina HiSeq 1500. In-frame beta chains were kept once TCRdb had trimmed the public reads at Q25 with fastp and called clones with MiXCR. Records with the same CDR3 protein are collapsed into one entry carrying the most frequent genes and DNA. The sample table records some 500,000 distinct CDR3 sequences; about 33% of these occur just once. The ten biggest clones cover roughly a sixth of the sample. Reading the label with the study, this specimen's treatment or condition is: in vitro stimulation with specific CMV peptide epitopes to enrich CMV-specific T cells. Paper-wide results and their limitations: The ex vivo response was dominated by HLA-C-restricted CMV-specific TCR beta clonotypes, which also provided the single most frequent clonotype in two of eight donors. Carriers of CMV infection plus the relevant HLA type were discriminated by the cumulative frequency of public TCR beta family members in the study cohort and in an independent approximately 360-donor cohort.

This clonotype was detected many times. Its recognized antigen is unknown. No quality values exist for individual bases; no much larger clone is one base distant. CDR1 and CDR2 (SGHVS, FQNEAQ) derive from the germline V gene. Including cysteine and phenylalanine, the CDR3 has 17 amino acids. The only DNA kept is the CDR3, 51 bases in frame from the first base. Relative to germline, V is missing 5 bases and J is missing 0 bases, with 5 bases of the junction outside any gene match. This TCR derives from a human donor in good health (CMV status not recorded). Some clones in this sample may be carry-over from other donors' samples. The sequence joins TRBV7-8 to TRBJ2-1, and TRBD2 aligns with 12 junction nucleotides. Here the sequenced sample was cultured PBMCs, taken from culture after CMV antigen stimulation. This receptor carries the CDR3 CASSPTSGRISYNEQFF. The sequenced DNA is TGTGCCAGCAGCCCCACTAGCGGGAGGATCTCCTACAATGAGCAGTTCTTC. The entire variable domain, with the stretches around the CDR3 drawn from the reference TRBV7-8 and TRBJ2-1 proteins, is GAGVSQSPRYKVAKRGQDVALRCDPISGHVSLFWYQQALGQGPEFLTYFQNEAQLDKSGLPSDRFFAERPEGSVSTLKIQRTQQEDSAVYLCASSPTSGRISYNEQFFGPGTRLTVL.